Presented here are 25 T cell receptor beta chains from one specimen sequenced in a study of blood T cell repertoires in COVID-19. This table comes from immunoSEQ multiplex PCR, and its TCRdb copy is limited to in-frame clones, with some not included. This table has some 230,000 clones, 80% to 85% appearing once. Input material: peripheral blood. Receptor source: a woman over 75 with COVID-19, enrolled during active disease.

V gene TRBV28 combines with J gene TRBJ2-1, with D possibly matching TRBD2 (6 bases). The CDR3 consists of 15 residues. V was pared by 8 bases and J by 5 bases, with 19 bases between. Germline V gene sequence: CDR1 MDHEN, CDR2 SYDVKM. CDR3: CASRYRSGWDNEQFF. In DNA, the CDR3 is TGTGCCAGCCGCTACAGGAGCGGGTGGGACAATGAGCAGTTCTTC. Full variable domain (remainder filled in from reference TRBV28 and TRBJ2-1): DVKVTQSSRYLVKRTGEKVFLECVQDMDHENMFWYRQDPGLGLRLIYFSYDVKMKEKGDIPEGYSVSREKKERFSLILESASTNQTSMYLCASRYRSGWDNEQFFGPGTRLTVL.

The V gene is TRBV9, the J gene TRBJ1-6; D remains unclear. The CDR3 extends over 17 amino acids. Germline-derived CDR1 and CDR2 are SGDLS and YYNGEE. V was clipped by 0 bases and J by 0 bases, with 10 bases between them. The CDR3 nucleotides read TGTGCCAGCAGCGTAGACTCGGGGAGCTCCTATAATTCACCCCTCCACTTT. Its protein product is CASSVDSGSSYNSPLHF.

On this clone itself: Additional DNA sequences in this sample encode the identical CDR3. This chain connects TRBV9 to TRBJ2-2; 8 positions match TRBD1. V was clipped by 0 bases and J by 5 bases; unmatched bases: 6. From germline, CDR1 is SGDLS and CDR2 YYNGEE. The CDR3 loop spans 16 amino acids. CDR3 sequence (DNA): TGTGCCAGCAGCGTAGGGCCAGGGGGCAGGACCGGGGAGCTGTTTTTT. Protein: CASSVGPGGRTGELFF. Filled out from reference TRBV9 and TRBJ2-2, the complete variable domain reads DSGVTQTPKHLITATGQRVTLRCSPRSGDLSVYWYQQSLDQGLQFLIQYYNGEERAKGNILERFSAQQFPDLHSELNLSSLELGDSALYFCASSVGPGGRTGELFFGEGSRLTVL.

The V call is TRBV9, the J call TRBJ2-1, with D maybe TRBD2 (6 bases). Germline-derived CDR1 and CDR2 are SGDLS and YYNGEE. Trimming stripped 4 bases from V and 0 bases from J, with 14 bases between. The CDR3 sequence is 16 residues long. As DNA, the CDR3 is TGTGCCAGCAGCCCCCGGACTACAACCTCCTACAATGAGCAGTTCTTC. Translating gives CASSPRTTTSYNEQFF.

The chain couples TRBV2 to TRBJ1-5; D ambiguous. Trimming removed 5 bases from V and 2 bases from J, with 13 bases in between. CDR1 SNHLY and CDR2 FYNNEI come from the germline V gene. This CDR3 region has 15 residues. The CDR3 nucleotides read TGTGCCAGCAGTAAAAGCGGGCAAGGCAATCAGCCCCAGCATTTT. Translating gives CASSKSGQGNQPQHF. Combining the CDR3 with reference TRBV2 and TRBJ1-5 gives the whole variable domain EPEVTQTPSHQVTQMGQEVILRCVPISNHLYFYWYRQILGQKVEFLVSFYNNEISEKSEIFDDQFSVERPDGSNFTLKIRSTKLEDSAMYFCASSKSGQGNQPQHFGDGTRLSIL.

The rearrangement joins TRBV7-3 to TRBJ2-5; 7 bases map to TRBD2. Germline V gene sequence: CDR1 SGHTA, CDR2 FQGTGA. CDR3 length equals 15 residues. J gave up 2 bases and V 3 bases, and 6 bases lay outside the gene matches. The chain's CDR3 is CASSLGLRQQETQYF. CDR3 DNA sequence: TGTGCCAGCAGCTTGGGACTACGGCAACAAGAGACCCAGTACTTC.

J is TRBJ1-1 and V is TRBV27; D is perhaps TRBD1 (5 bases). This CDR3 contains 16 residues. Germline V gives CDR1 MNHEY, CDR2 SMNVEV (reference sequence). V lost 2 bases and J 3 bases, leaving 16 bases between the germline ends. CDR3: CASSLEGAGTDTEAFF. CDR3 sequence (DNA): TGTGCCAGCAGTTTAGAAGGGGCAGGGACTGACACTGAAGCTTTCTTT.

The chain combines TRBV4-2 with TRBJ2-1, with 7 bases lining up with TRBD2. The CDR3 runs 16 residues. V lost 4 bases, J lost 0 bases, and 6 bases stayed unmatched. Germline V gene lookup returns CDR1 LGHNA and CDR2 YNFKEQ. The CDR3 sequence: CASSPLAGSSYNEQFF. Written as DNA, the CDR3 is TGTGCCAGCAGCCCCTTAGCGGGTAGCTCCTACAATGAGCAGTTCTTC.

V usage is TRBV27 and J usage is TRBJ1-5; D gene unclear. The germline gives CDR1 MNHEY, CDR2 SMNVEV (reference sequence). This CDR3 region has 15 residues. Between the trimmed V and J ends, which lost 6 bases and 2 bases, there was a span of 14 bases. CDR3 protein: CASSISSERNQPQHF. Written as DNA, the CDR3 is TGTGCCAGCAGCATCAGCTCGGAGCGCAATCAGCCCCAGCATTTT.

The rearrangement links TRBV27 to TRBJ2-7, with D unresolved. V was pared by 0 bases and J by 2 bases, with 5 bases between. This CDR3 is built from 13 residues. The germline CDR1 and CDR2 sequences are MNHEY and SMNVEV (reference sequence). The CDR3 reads CASSLSRTYEQYF. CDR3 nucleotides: TGTGCCAGCAGTTTATCGCGTACCTACGAGCAGTACTTC.

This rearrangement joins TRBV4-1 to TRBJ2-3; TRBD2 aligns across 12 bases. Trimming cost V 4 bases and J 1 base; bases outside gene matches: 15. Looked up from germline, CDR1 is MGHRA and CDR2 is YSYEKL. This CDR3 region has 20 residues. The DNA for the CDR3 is TGCGCCAGCAGCCTCCTTTACTTGGCTAGCGGGGGGGCCGGCACAGATACGCAGTATTTT. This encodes CASSLLYLASGGAGTDTQYF.

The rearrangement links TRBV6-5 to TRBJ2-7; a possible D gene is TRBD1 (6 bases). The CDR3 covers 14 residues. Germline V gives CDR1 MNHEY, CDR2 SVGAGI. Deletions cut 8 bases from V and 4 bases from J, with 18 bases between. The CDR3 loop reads CASRLGQTDYEQYF. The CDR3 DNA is TGTGCCAGCCGTCTGGGACAAACCGATTACGAGCAGTACTTC.

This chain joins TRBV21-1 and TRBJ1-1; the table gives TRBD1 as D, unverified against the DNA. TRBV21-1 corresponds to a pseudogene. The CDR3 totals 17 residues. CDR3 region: CASSKLGQGLMNTEAFF. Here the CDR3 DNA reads TGTGCCAGCAGCAAACTGGGACAGGGCCTCATGAACACTGAAGCTTTCTTT.

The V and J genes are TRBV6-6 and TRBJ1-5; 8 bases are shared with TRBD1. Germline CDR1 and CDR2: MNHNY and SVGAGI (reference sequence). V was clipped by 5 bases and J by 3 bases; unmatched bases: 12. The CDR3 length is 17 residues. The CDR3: CASSRESWTGNNQPQHF. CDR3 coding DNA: TGTGCCAGCAGTCGAGAATCCTGGACAGGGAACAATCAGCCCCAGCATTTT.

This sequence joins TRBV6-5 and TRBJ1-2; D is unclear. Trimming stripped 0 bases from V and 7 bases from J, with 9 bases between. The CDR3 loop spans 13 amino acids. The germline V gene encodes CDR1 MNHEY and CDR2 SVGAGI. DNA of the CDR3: TGTGCCAGCAGTTACTCCGAGGGTGGTGGCTACACCTTC. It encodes CASSYSEGGGYTF.

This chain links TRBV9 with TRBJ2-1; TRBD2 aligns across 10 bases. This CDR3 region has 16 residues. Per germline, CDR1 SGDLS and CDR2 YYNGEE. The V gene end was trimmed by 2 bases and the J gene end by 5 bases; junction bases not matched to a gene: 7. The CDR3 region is CASSVLSSGSHNEQFF. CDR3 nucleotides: TGTGCCAGCAGCGTCCTATCTAGCGGGAGCCACAATGAGCAGTTCTTC. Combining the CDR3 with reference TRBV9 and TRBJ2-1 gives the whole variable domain DSGVTQTPKHLITATGQRVTLRCSPRSGDLSVYWYQQSLDQGLQFLIQYYNGEERAKGNILERFSAQQFPDLHSELNLSSLELGDSALYFCASSVLSSGSHNEQFFGPGTRLTVL.

The CDR3 DNA follows: TGCGCCAGCAATTTCAACAGGGGAGGCACAGATACGCAGTATTTT. Its translation: CASNFNRGGTDTQYF. The rearrangement uses TRBV23-1 and TRBJ2-3, with 7 bases lining up with TRBD1. TRBV23-1 is annotated as an ORF whose role is uncertain. This CDR3 has 15 residues. The V segment lost 7 bases and the J segment 1 base; nucleotides outside the gene matches: 8.

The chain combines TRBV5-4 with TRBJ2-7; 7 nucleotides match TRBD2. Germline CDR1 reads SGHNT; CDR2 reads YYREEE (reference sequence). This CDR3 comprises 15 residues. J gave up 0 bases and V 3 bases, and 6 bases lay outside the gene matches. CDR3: CASSWGGTSSYEQYF. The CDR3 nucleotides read TGTGCCAGCAGCTGGGGGGGTACCAGCTCCTACGAGCAGTACTTC.

The CDR3 DNA follows: TGTGCCAGCGGGAGTAGCACCTCCGAGCAGTACTTC. It is translated as CASGSSTSEQYF. V usage is TRBV11-3 and J usage is TRBJ2-7; D is perhaps TRBD2 (5 bases). The CDR3 has 12 residues. V was shortened by 8 bases and J by 6 bases, with 14 bases between the two germline ends. From germline, CDR1 is SGHNT and CDR2 YENEEA.

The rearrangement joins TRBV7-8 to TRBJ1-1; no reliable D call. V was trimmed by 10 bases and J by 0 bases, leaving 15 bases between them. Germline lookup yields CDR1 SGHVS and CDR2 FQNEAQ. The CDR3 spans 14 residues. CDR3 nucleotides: TGTGCCACCCTCGGATCAGGTTTGAACACTGAAGCTTTCTTT. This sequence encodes CATLGSGLNTEAFF.

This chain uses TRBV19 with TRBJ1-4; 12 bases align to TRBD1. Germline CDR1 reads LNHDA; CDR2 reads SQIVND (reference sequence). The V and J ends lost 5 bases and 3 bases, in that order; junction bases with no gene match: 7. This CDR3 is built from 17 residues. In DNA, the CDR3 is TGTGCCAGTAGTGAACCGGGACAGGGGGCGGCTAATGAAAAACTGTTTTTT. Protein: CASSEPGQGAANEKLFF.

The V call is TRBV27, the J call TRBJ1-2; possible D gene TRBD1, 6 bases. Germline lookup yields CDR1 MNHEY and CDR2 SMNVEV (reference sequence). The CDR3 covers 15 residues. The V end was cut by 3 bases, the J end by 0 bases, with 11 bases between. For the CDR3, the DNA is TGTGCCAGCAGTTTCGGAACAGGGACTAACTATGGCTACACCTTC. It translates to CASSFGTGTNYGYTF.

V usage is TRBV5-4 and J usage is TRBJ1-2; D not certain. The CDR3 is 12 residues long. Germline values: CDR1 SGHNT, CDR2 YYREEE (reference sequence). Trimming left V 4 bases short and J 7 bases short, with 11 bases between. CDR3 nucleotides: TGTGCCAGCAGCGTTCGGGAGGGTGGCTACACCTTC. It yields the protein CASSVREGGYTF.

For the CDR3, the DNA is TGTGCCAGCAGTCCTGAGGGGGCAGCCAAAAACATTCAGTACTTC. This encodes CASSPEGAAKNIQYF. The chain couples TRBV28 to TRBJ2-4; 7 positions match TRBD1. The V gene's germline CDR1 is MDHEN and CDR2 SYDVKM. With 5 bases clipped from V and 0 bases from J, the junction kept 4 bases outside the gene matches. This CDR3 is 15 amino acids long. The full variable domain, completed using reference TRBV28 and TRBJ2-4, is DVKVTQSSRYLVKRTGEKVFLECVQDMDHENMFWYRQDPGLGLRLIYFSYDVKMKEKGDIPEGYSVSREKKERFSLILESASTNQTSMYLCASSPEGAAKNIQYFGAGTRLSVL.

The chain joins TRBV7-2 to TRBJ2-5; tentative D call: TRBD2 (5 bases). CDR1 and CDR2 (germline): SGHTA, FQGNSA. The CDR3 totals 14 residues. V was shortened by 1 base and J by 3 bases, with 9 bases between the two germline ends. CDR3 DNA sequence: TGTGCCAGCAGCTTAGGTGGAGCGGAAGAGACCCAGTACTTC. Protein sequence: CASSLGGAEETQYF. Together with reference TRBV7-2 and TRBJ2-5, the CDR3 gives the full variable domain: GAGVSQSPSNKVTEKGKDVELRCDPISGHTALYWYRQSLGQGLEFLIYFQGNSAPDKSGLPSDRFSAERTGGSVSTLTIQRTQQEDSAVYLCASSLGGAEETQYFGPGTRLLVL.